Listed below are T cell receptor beta chains from one sample, sequenced in a study of Ad26.COV2.S vaccination and SARS-CoV-2 variants. The assay was immunoSEQ multiplex PCR, and TCRdb's table has in-frame clones only and misses some. The sample includes 300,000 to 450,000 clones, approximately 81% of them seen just once. This specimen consisted of peripheral blood, obtained in a trial of Ad26.COV2.S vaccine versus placebo. Source of these receptors: a person aged 18-65 years who received the Ad26.COV2.S COVID-19 vaccine or a placebo. The CDR3 runs from the conserved cysteine through the conserved F or W. A D gene is named only where the DNA matches it firmly.

>TRBV7-9|-
CASSPSDRVTTDTQYF
>TRBV7-8|TRBD1
CASSSRQGMASSEAFF
>TRBV2|-
CASSEFAGYGYTF
>TRBV18|-
CASSLGAGNTEAFF
>TRBV6-5|-
CASSTRAAYEQYF
>TRBV7-9|-
CASSLVASRRELFF
>TRBV28|TRBD2
CASSLGLAGGTGELFF
>TRBV3-1/TRBV3-2|-
CASSRTAYEQYF
>TRBV28|-
CASSLYRTVSGNTIYF
>TRBV5-5|TRBD1
CASSSQTGISSGANVLTF
>TRBV10-1|-
CASSDRRSQSYNEQFF
>TRBV7-9|-
CASSRIIGVDNQPQHF
>TRBV10-3|-
CAISEFGQTDTQYF
>TRBV24-1|TRBD2
CATSDNRDYADTQYF
>TRBV5-1|-
CASSYGQSPDTQYF
>TRBV25-1|-
CASSEYGQPQHF
>TRBV13|-
CASSLGKGRTNEKLFF
>TRBV4-3|-
CASSQGQNTGELFF
>TRBV9|TRBD1
CASSVQGAGNEQFF
>TRBV11-3|-
CASSLDPGAGQYF
>TRBV5-4|-
CASSLGGGSYEQYF
>TRBV19|TRBD2
CASTPRGSGRIQNIQYF
>TRBV28|-
CASCDPLNTQYF
>TRBV21-1|-
CASSTPTGEGNQPQHF
>TRBV19|-
CASSPVHLLNQPQHF
>TRBV10-3|-
CAISDILGSQATNEKLFF
>TRBV29-1|-
CSGEFTDTQYF